The T cell receptor beta chain under discussion was sequenced for a study of cytomegalovirus exposure and HLA in healthy donors. Study summary: A later analysis reported the 120 or so validation repertoires used the same platform as the 550 to 700 first-cohort repertoires.

It was the approximately 120-subject validation cohort, separate from the roughly 700-subject first cohort, to which the donors belonged. The protocol was immunoSEQ multiplex PCR, while the TCRdb copy is restricted to in-frame clones and leaves out a portion. There are 100,000 to 150,000 clones in the sample; around 95% occur only once, and 1.7% lies in the top ten. The junction had 7 bases not matched to a gene; V was cut back by 7 bases and J by 5 bases. CDR1 is MDHEN and CDR2 is SYDVKM in the germline V gene. The CDR3 covers 15 residues. About this clone: Its antigen is unidentified.

Study outcomes and limitations: According to reports, the classifier identified cytomegalovirus status with high specificity and sensitivity. A few CMV-associated chains were confirmed in vitro to be specific for CMV antigens.

The source material was PBMCs. The receptor comes from a man younger than 35 in good health and CMV-seronegative. The rearrangement uses TRBV28 and TRBJ2-3, with 12 positions matching TRBD2. CDR3: CASKSPTSGGDTQYF. The DNA for the CDR3 is TGTGCCAGCAAAAGCCCGACTAGCGGGGGAGATACGCAGTATTTT. Combining the CDR3 with reference TRBV28 and TRBJ2-3 gives the whole variable domain DVKVTQSSRYLVKRTGEKVFLECVQDMDHENMFWYRQDPGLGLRLIYFSYDVKMKEKGDIPEGYSVSREKKERFSLILESASTNQTSMYLCASKSPTSGGDTQYFGPGTRLTVL.